A single sample gave rise to the 22 T cell receptor beta chains below, sequenced in a study of T cells after yellow fever vaccination (dated by TCRdb to between 2019 and 2020). Library method: 5' RACE. These reads were obtained on an Illumina HiSeq 2500. Starting from the raw public reads, TCRdb applied fastp trimming at Q25, assembled clones with MiXCR and retained in-frame beta chains. Each record represents a unique CDR3 protein, reported with the most common genes and DNA among its rows. The sample contains hundreds of thousands of distinct CDR3 sequences, more than 5.5% of them found a single time. The ten largest clones represent over 12% of the sample. The meaning of the sample's treatment or condition label: live attenuated yellow fever vaccine strain. Sequences were derived from PBMCs, sampled 5 days after the yellow fever booster vaccination. The source of these receptors is a man under 40 who received the YFV17D yellow fever vaccine.

The chain links TRBV12-5 to TRBJ2-2, with D perhaps matching TRBD2 (5 bases). Trimming cost V 5 bases and J 4 bases, with 14 bases left between them. The length of the CDR3 is 15 residues. The germline V gene has CDR1 LGHNT and CDR2 FRNRAP. The CDR3 region has the DNA TGTGCTAGTGGTCCTGTCCGGGCGGGCACCGGGGAGCTGTTTTTT. Protein sequence: CASGPVRAGTGELFF.

This sequence joins TRBV5-4 and TRBJ2-3; TRBD2 agrees at 14 bases. Trimming cost V 4 bases and J 1 base; bases outside gene matches: 8. This CDR3 is built from 18 residues. Per the germline V gene, CDR1 is SGHNT and CDR2 is YYREEE (reference sequence). As DNA, the CDR3 is TGTGCCAGCAGCAGCCGGGGGACTAGCGGGAGAGGCACAGATACGCAGTATTTT. Protein product: CASSSRGTSGRGTDTQYF. The full variable domain, completed using reference TRBV5-4 and TRBJ2-3, is ETGVTQSPTHLIKTRGQQVTLRCSSQSGHNTVSWYQQALGQGPQFIFQYYREEENGRGNFPPRFSGLQFPNYSSELNVNALELDDSALYLCASSSRGTSGRGTDTQYFGPGTRLTVL.

The chain combines TRBV25-1 with TRBJ2-5, with 7 bases lining up with TRBD2. The CDR3 covers 15 residues. The ends lost 1 base at V and 3 bases at J; junction bases unmatched: 5. Germline V gene sequence: CDR1 MGHDK, CDR2 SYGVNS. The CDR3 region is CASSEWGEGKETQYF. In DNA, the CDR3 is TGTGCCAGCAGTGAATGGGGGGAGGGGAAAGAGACCCAGTACTTC.

This clonotype was seen many times. This chain uses TRBV15 with TRBJ2-2; 7 bases align to TRBD2. The CDR3 runs to 15 residues. V was clipped by 0 bases and J by 5 bases; unmatched bases: 3. CDR1 and CDR2 (germline): LNHNV, YYDKDF (reference sequence). The CDR3 sequence is CATSRDPAGTGELFF. The CDR3 DNA follows: TGTGCCACCAGCAGAGACCCAGCGGGAACCGGGGAGCTGTTTTTT.

This clonotype was seen repeatedly, ten times or more. The rearrangement uses TRBV5-1 and TRBJ2-2; a weak D match, TRBD2 (6 bases). Germline V CDR1 and CDR2: SGHRS, YFSETQ. V was pared by 6 bases and J by 5 bases, with 26 bases between. The CDR3 runs to 18 residues. Written as DNA, the CDR3 is TGCGCCAGCAAACGAACGACTTCGGGACTCATCTTTACCGGGGAGCTGTTTTTT. Amino acids: CASKRTTSGLIFTGELFF.

The table lists this clonotype with a few counts. The chain is built from TRBV4-2 and TRBJ1-2; 8 positions agree with TRBD1. Trimming took 3 bases from V and 2 from J; bases not matched to a gene: 8. The CDR3 spans 16 residues. Germline V lookup: CDR1 LGHNA, CDR2 YNFKEQ. CDR3 amino acids: CASSQVTGTGNYGYTF. The CDR3 DNA reads TGTGCCAGCAGCCAGGTAACCGGGACAGGCAACTATGGCTACACCTTC.

This clonotype was observed a handful of times. The rearrangement joins TRBV7-2 to TRBJ2-2; D perhaps matches TRBD2 (6 bases). CDR3 size: 15 residues. V gave up 5 bases and J gave up 4 bases, with 14 bases separating them. Germline lookup yields CDR1 SGHTA and CDR2 FQGNSA. The CDR3: CASSISGPVTGELFF. The DNA of the CDR3 is TGTGCCAGCAGCATTAGCGGTCCTGTCACCGGGGAGCTGTTTTTT.

The rearrangement uses TRBV6-2 or TRBV6-3 and TRBJ2-7; 11 positions agree with TRBD2. With V trimmed by 5 bases and J by 6 bases, 9 bases remained unmatched. The CDR3 sequence is 15 residues long. CDR1 and CDR2 from the germline V gene are MNHEY and SVGEGT. CDR3 sequence: CASSDGIGTSGEQYF. The CDR3, as DNA: TGTGCCAGCAGTGACGGGATTGGGACTAGCGGCGAGCAGTACTTC.

Many counts were recorded for this clonotype. The V call is TRBV7-2, the J call TRBJ2-5; the D gene is possibly TRBD1 (5 bases). The CDR3 runs 13 residues. Germline CDR1 reads SGHTA; CDR2 reads FQGNSA. V lost 1 base, J lost 4 bases, and 7 bases lay in between. CDR3 region: CASSLVRAETQYF. CDR3 bases: TGTGCCAGCAGCTTAGTCAGGGCAGAGACCCAGTACTTC.

The chain joins TRBV20-1 to TRBJ2-7; no clear D gene. The V end lost 7 bases, the J end lost 2 bases, and 9 bases lay between the germline ends. The CDR3 covers 11 residues. Germline CDR1 and CDR2: DFQATT and SNEGSKA (reference sequence). This CDR3 reads CSVPGTYEQYF. CDR3 nucleotides: TGCAGTGTTCCGGGCACCTACGAGCAGTACTTC.

This clonotype was seen a handful of times. J is TRBJ2-1 and V is TRBV6-1; D not certain. Looked up from germline, CDR1 is MNHNS and CDR2 is SASEGT. This CDR3 region has 15 residues. Trimming removed 6 bases from V and 3 bases from J, with 15 bases in between. The CDR3: CASSIRPINYNEQFF. The CDR3 bases are TGTGCCAGCAGCATACGCCCGATCAACTACAATGAGCAGTTCTTC.

Ten or more counts support this clonotype. The chain combines TRBV18 with TRBJ2-7, with 7 bases that match TRBD1. V shed 6 bases, J shed 3 bases, and the junction held 8 bases outside the gene matches. Germline V lookup: CDR1 KGHSH, CDR2 LQKENI. This CDR3 comprises 14 residues. The CDR3 DNA is TGTGCCAGCTCCGGAGGAACAGGGGACTACGAGCAGTACTTC. Translating gives CASSGGTGDYEQYF.

This clonotype was observed at least ten times. The chain employs TRBV6-5 and TRBJ2-4; weak D call: TRBD1 (6 bases). The CDR3 consists of 15 residues. V lost 0 bases and J 5 bases, leaving 11 bases between the germline ends. Germline V gene data show CDR1 as MNHEY and CDR2 as SVGAGI. The CDR3 loop reads CASSYSRGAENIQYF. CDR3 nucleotide sequence: TGTGCCAGCAGTTACTCCAGGGGCGCGGAAAACATTCAGTACTTC.

This clonotype appeared many times. This chain connects TRBV5-1 to TRBJ2-7; tentatively, D is TRBD1 (5 bases). Germline assignment: CDR1 SGHRS and CDR2 YFSETQ. Between the trimmed V and J ends, which lost 4 bases and 1 base, there was a span of 12 bases. The CDR3 totals 14 residues. The CDR3 loop reads CASSRGTFSYEQYF. The DNA of the CDR3 is TGCGCCAGCAGCAGGGGCACTTTTTCCTACGAGCAGTACTTC.

The V call is TRBV20-1, the J call TRBJ2-1, with D possibly being TRBD2 (6 bases). The CDR3 is 9 residues long. Germline loops: CDR1 DFQATT, CDR2 SNEGSKA (reference sequence). Trimming took 5 bases from V and 10 from J, leaving 6 bases between them. CDR3 in DNA: TGCAGTGCTCGGGAGGAGCAGTTCTTC. Its protein is CSAREEQFF.

The sample holds many counts of this clonotype. J is TRBJ2-1 and V is TRBV7-2; D not resolved. Germline V gives CDR1 SGHTA, CDR2 FQGNSA. The CDR3 contains 16 residues. Deletions cut 3 bases from V and 7 bases from J, with 19 bases between. The DNA of the CDR3 is TGTGCCAGCAGCTTCGTCACGGGTGGGTTAGTAAATGAGCAGTTCTTC. Protein product: CASSFVTGGLVNEQFF.

For the CDR3, the DNA is TGCAGTGCTACCCGGGGTTCTGGGGAGCTGTTTTTT. Amino acid sequence: CSATRGSGELFF. This chain connects TRBV20-1 to TRBJ2-2; the D gene is possibly TRBD2 (5 bases). Germline V gene data show CDR1 as DFQATT and CDR2 as SNEGSKA (reference sequence). CDR3 length equals 12 residues. Trimming took 4 bases from V and 8 from J, leaving 11 bases between them.

This chain joins TRBV7-2 and TRBJ2-7, with TRBD1 matching 7 bases. Germline V gives CDR1 SGHTA, CDR2 FQGNSA. This CDR3 region has 16 residues. The V segment lost 1 base and the J segment 4 bases; nucleotides outside the gene matches: 10. The CDR3 protein is CASSLGTGTVPYEQYF. The CDR3 DNA reads TGTGCCAGCAGCTTAGGCACGGGGACAGTCCCTTACGAGCAGTACTTC.

This clonotype came up many times. The chain recombines TRBV30 with TRBJ2-1; no firm D call. Germline V gene sequence: CDR1 GTSNPN, CDR2 SVGIG (reference sequence). V gave up 5 bases and J gave up 0 bases, with 8 bases separating them. CDR3 size: 13 residues. The CDR3 nucleotides are TGTGCCTGGGGCAGGTTCTCCTACAATGAGCAGTTCTTC. It encodes CAWGRFSYNEQFF.

This clonotype was seen repeatedly, ten times or more. The chain couples TRBV7-6 to TRBJ2-1; 10 nucleotides match TRBD2. Germline trimming cut 1 base from V and 1 base from J; bases unmatched to any gene: 4. CDR1 is SGHVS and CDR2 is FNYEAQ in the germline V gene. The CDR3 totals 17 residues. The CDR3 loop reads CASSLELAGGSYNEQFF. CDR3 sequence (DNA): TGTGCCAGCAGCTTAGAGTTAGCGGGGGGATCCTACAATGAGCAGTTCTTC.

The chain couples TRBV29-1 to TRBJ2-5; D perhaps matches TRBD2 (5 bases). Trimming pared 4 bases from V and 2 bases from J, leaving 17 bases between. The CDR3 is 15 residues long. Per germline, CDR1 SQVTM and CDR2 ANQGSEA. CDR3 DNA: TGCAGCGTTGGCCCGGGATTATCCTGGCAAGAGACCCAGTACTTC. Amino acid sequence: CSVGPGLSWQETQYF.

This clonotype was counted only a few times. The chain uses TRBV20-1 and TRBJ2-5, with TRBD2 identical over 7 bases. The germline CDR1 and CDR2 sequences are DFQATT and SNEGSKA (reference sequence). The CDR3 is 15 residues long. V was pared by 3 bases and J by 1 base, with 8 bases of the junction left unmatched. CDR3 protein: CSASGASGPQETQYF. CDR3 nucleotides: TGCAGTGCTAGTGGGGCTAGCGGACCCCAAGAGACCCAGTACTTC.